Below, 4 T cell receptor beta chains from the same sample are listed, as sequenced in a study of cytomegalovirus exposure and HLA in healthy donors. The PCR made use of 60 Vbeta and 13 Jbeta primers. The table came from immunoSEQ multiplex PCR; TCRdb's copy has only in-frame clones and leaves some out. This table holds approximately 100,000 clones, more than 60% found once. Source material: PBMCs. Source of these receptors: a man between 50 and 59 years old in good health and CMV-seronegative.

The chain carries TRBV18 and TRBJ1-6; D is possibly TRBD1 (5 bases). The V gene's germline CDR1 is KGHSH and CDR2 LQKENI. Trimming pared 0 bases from V and 5 bases from J, leaving 5 bases between. This CDR3 spans 14 amino acids. CDR3 DNA sequence: TGTGCCAGCTCACCACCCAGGGATAATTCACCCCTCCACTTT. Translation gives CASSPPRDNSPLHF.

J is TRBJ1-1 and V is TRBV10-3, with D unclear. Looked up from germline, CDR1 is ENHRY and CDR2 is SYGVKD. There are 14 residues in the CDR3. Trimming took off 10 bases at V and 2 bases at J, with 17 bases between the two ends. CDR3 in DNA: TGTGCCACCCTATCCCAGGCGAGAAACACTGAAGCTTTCTTT. Its translation: CATLSQARNTEAFF.

V and J are TRBV6-5 and TRBJ1-5, with D hard to call. CDR1 and CDR2 (germline): MNHEY, SVGAGI. This CDR3 region has 15 residues. Trimming shortened V by 5 bases and J by 1 base, and 12 bases separated the two germline ends. Written as DNA, the CDR3 is TGTGCCAGCAGTCCTAGCTTCGGGAGCAATCAGCCCCAGCATTTT. Translation gives CASSPSFGSNQPQHF.

J is TRBJ2-7 and V is TRBV19; the D gene is possibly TRBD1 (6 bases). V lost 4 bases and J 3 bases, leaving 13 bases between the germline ends. CDR3 size: 14 residues. Looked up from germline, CDR1 is LNHDA and CDR2 is SQIVND (reference sequence). The CDR3 DNA is TGTGCCAGTAGTACACAGGGCCTTCTCTACGAGCAGTACTTC. It codes for CASSTQGLLYEQYF.